A selection of T cell receptor beta chains follows, all from one sample in a study of PD-1 blockade in classical Hodgkin lymphoma. TCRdb's table, derived via immunoSEQ multiplex PCR, lists solely in-frame clones and lacks some. The sample contains 80,000 to 100,000 clones, 90% to 95% of which appear only once. The material was peripheral blood mononuclear cells (PBMCs), obtained before the fourth cycle of nivolumab. All receptors come from a human donor with classical Hodgkin lymphoma. CDR3s include the opening cysteine and the closing phenylalanine or tryptophan.

v_call	cdr3_aa
TRBV28	CASSLAPREAFF
TRBV5-4	CASSAGFGNTIYF
TRBV7-2	CASRTSGIETQYF
TRBV11-2	CASSLAPSAYEQYF
TRBV25-1	CASSEYKFVDTQYF
TRBV30	CAGSSRGTEAFF
TRBV7-6	CASSLLDRADNEQFF
TRBV27	CASRIQGTNEKLFF
TRBV15	CATSRGESSYEQYF
TRBV2	CATYRAPPNGYTF
TRBV30	CARLGVVENTIYF
TRBV5-4	CASSFPGQGNTEAFF
TRBV28	CASSPWLGGHNLMGYGYTF
TRBV5-6	CASSLVGVYNSPLHF
TRBV6-5	CANDPNPLADGYTF
TRBV9	CASSVAGGRYEQYF
TRBV28	CASSSLQGGSLANYGYTF
TRBV2	CASSATGLVSIQYF
TRBV29-1	CSVAEGGSYEQYF
TRBV28	CASSPQTSGRVTDTQYF
TRBV11-2	CASSLGGRGGYEQYF
TRBV2	CASSERQGRGTEAFF
TRBV9	CASSVALAGVNEQFF
TRBV5-1	CASSQRDYEQYF
TRBV18	CASSPQWEQFF
TRBV30	CAWSPGRADEKLFF
TRBV29-1	CSVDTTGGNEQFF
TRBV4-1	CASRTRDINNEQFF
TRBV6-5	CASSREETQYF
TRBV6-5	CASSYGHNTGELFF
TRBV10-3	CAISERGRALGSGTGELFF
TRBV14	CASSRYGGGSSYNEQFF
TRBV29-1	CSVVFPSGADNEQFF
TRBV6-6	CASSYRGHEQYF
TRBV5-1	CASSLGLAGGLGNEQFF
TRBV4-1	CASSQEGQDTQYF
TRBV5-6	CASSPLKGARNIQYF
TRBV5-1	CASSSGPLGLGEAFF
TRBV6-1	CASSHTGNGRTEAFF
TRBV28	CASSFLRQTPGQGAEKLFF
TRBV23-1	CASSQFPKPDRPTDTQYF
TRBV6-1	CASAYGSSYEQYF
TRBV10-3	CALGSSGITDTQYF
TRBV6-5	CASRVPGTGLLF
TRBV6-4	CASSALAGPYEQYF
TRBV9	CASSVRPERIYEQYF
TRBV6-5	CASSWGREGSYTF
TRBV27	CASSTSSTDTQYF
TRBV28	CASPPSGRAVSYEQYF
TRBV11-2	CASSLDNQPQHF
TRBV6-5	CASSYGGDYNEQFF
TRBV18	CASSPIRKAGERSNEQYF
TRBV28	CASSLEGVETQYF
TRBV9	CASSGLMNTEAFF
TRBV6-1	CASSEQGVEQYF
TRBV7-9	CASSLTRGNEAFF